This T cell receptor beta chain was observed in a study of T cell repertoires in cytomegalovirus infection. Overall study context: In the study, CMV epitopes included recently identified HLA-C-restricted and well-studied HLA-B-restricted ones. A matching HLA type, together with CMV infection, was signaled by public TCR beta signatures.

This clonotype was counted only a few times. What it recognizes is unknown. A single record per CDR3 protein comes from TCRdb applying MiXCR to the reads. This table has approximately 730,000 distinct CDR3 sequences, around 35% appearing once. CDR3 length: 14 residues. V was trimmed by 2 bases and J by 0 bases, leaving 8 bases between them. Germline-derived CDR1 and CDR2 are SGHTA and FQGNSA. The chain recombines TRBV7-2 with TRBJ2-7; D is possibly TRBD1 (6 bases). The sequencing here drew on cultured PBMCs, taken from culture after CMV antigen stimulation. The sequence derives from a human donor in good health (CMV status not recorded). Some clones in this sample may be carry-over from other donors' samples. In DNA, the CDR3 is TGTGCCAGCAGCTTAAGACAGGACTCCTACGAGCAGTACTTC. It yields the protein CASSLRQDSYEQYF. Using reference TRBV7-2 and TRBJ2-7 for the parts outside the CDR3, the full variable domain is GAGVSQSPSNKVTEKGKDVELRCDPISGHTALYWYRQSLGQGLEFLIYFQGNSAPDKSGLPSDRFSAERTGGSVSTLTIQRTQQEDSAVYLCASSLRQDSYEQYFGPGTRLTVT.